The source of this TCR beta chain is a study of chemoradiotherapy in HPV16-positive cancers. General study findings and limits: Only two HPV16-positive patients supplied the functional HPV-specificity definition. In HPV16-positive patients, HPV-responsive T-cell expansion tracked better recurrence-free survival. Candidate HPV-specific clones and E7-related TCR motifs grew in tumor during treatment.

The protocol was immunoSEQ multiplex PCR, while the TCRdb copy is restricted to in-frame clones and leaves out a portion. The sample comprises about 25,000 clones, around 94% of which are singletons, and more than 20% rests with the top ten. As for this clone: Its matching antigen is unknown.

The CDR3 sequence is 16 residues long. Germline lookup yields CDR1 SEHNR and CDR2 FQNEAQ (reference sequence). The V and J ends lost 0 bases and 0 bases respectively, with 9 bases between them. The clonotype was recovered from a human donor with HPV-associated anogenital cancer. This sequence joins TRBV7-9 and TRBJ1-3; no firm D call. Source: blood, taken from a patient who underwent chemoradiotherapy. CDR3 loop: CASSLAQASSGNTIYF. CDR3 coding DNA: TGTGCCAGCAGCTTAGCGCAGGCGAGCTCTGGAAACACCATATATTTT.